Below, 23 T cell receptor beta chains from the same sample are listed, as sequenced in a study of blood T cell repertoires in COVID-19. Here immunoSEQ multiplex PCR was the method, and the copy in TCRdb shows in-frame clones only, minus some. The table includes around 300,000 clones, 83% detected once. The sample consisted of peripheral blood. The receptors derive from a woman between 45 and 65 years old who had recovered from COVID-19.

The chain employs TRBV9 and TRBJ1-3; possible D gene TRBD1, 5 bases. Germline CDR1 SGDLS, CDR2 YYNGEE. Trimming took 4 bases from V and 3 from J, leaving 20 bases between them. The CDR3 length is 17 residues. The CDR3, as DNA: TGTGCCAGCAGCCCAACGATCAGTCGAAGGGGTGGAAACACCATATATTTT. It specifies CASSPTISRRGGNTIYF.

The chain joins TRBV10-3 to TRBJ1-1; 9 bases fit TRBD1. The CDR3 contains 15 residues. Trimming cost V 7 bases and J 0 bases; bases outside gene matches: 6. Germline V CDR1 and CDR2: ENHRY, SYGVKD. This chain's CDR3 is CAITPRQGVNTEAFF. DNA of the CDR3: TGTGCCATCACTCCGCGACAGGGGGTGAACACTGAAGCTTTCTTT.

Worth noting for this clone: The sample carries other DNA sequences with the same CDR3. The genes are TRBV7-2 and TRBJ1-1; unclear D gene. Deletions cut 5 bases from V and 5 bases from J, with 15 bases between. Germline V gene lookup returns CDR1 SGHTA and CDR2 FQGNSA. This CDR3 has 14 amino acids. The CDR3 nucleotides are TGTGCCAGCAGCCCCCGGACGGGAGGGACTGAAGCTTTCTTT. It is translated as CASSPRTGGTEAFF.

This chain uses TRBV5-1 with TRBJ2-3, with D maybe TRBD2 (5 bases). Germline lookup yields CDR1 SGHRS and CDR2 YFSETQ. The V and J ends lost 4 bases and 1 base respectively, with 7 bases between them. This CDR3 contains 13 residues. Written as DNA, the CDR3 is TGCGCCAGCAGCAGAGCGGGCACAGATACGCAGTATTTT. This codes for CASSRAGTDTQYF.

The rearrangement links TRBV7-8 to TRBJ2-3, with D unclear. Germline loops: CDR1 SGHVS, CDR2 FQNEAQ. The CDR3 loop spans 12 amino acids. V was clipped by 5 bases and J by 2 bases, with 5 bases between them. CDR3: CASSATTDTQYF. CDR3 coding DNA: TGTGCCAGCAGCGCTACCACAGATACGCAGTATTTT.

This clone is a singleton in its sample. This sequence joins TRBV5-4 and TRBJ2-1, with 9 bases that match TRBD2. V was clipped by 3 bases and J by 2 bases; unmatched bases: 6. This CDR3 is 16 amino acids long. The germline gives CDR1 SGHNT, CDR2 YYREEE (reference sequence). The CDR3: CASSYKAGGPYNEQFF. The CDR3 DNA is TGTGCCAGCAGCTATAAAGCGGGGGGTCCCTACAATGAGCAGTTCTTC.

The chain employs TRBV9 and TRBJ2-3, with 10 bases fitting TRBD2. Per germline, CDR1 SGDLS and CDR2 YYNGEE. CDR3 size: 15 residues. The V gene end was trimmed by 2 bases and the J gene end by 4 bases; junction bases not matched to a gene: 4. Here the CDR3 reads CASSVGTSASDTQYF. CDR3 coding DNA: TGTGCCAGCAGCGTCGGGACTAGCGCTTCAGATACGCAGTATTTT.

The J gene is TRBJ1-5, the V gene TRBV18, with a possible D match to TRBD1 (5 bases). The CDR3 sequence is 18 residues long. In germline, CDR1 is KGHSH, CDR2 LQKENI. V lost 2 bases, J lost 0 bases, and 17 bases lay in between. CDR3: CASSPTPSTVDSNQPQHF. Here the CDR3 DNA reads TGTGCCAGCTCACCAACGCCATCGACAGTAGATAGCAATCAGCCCCAGCATTTT. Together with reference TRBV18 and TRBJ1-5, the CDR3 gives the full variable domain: NAGVMQNPRHLVRRRGQEARLRCSPMKGHSHVYWYRQLPEEGLKFMVYLQKENIIDESGMPKERFSAEFPKEGPSILRIQQVVRGDSAAYFCASSPTPSTVDSNQPQHFGDGTRLSIL.

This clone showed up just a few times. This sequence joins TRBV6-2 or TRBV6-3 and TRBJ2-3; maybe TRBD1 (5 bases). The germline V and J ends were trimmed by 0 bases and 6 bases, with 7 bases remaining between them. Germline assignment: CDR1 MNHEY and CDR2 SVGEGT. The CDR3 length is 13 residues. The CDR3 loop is CASSYSGADTQYF. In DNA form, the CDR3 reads TGTGCCAGCAGTTACTCTGGGGCTGATACGCAGTATTTT.

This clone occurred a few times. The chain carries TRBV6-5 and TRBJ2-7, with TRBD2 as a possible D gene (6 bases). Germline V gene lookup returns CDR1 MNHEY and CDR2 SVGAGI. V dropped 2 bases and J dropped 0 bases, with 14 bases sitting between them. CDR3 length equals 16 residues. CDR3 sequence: CASSYTHLEGSYEQYF. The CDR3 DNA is TGTGCCAGCAGTTACACCCACTTGGAGGGCTCCTACGAGCAGTACTTC.

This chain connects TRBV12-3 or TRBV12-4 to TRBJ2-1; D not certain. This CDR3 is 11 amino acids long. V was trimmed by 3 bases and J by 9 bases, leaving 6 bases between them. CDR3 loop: CASSFLREQFF. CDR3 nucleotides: TGTGCCAGCAGTTTTCTCCGTGAGCAGTTCTTC.

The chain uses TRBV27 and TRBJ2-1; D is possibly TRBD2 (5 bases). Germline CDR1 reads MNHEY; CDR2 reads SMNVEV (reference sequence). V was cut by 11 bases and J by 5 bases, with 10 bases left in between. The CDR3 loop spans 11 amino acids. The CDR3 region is CAGLRDNEQFF. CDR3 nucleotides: TGTGCCGGACTGAGGGACAATGAGCAGTTCTTC.

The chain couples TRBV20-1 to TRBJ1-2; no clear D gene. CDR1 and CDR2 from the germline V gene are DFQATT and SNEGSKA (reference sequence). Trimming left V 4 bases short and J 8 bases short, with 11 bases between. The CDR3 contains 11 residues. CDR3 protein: CSAILVRGYTF. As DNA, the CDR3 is TGCAGTGCTATCCTGGTTCGGGGCTACACCTTC.

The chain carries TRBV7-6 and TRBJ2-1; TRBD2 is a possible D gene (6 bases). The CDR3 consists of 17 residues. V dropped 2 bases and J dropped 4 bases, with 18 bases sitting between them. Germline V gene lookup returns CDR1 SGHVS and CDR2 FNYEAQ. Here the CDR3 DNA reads TGTGCCAGCAGCTTAAATCGCGGGACCGACCATTACAATGAGCAGTTCTTC. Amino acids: CASSLNRGTDHYNEQFF.

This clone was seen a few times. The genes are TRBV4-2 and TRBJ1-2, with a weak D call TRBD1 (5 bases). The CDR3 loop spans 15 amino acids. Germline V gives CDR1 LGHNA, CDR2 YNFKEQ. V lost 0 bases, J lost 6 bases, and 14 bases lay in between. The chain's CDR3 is CASSQEGQGRDGYTF. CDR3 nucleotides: TGTGCCAGCAGCCAAGAAGGGCAGGGAAGGGATGGCTACACCTTC.

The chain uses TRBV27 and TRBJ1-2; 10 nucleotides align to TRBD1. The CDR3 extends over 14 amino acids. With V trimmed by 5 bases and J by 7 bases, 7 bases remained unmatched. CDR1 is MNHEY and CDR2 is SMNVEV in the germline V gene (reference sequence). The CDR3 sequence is CASSPQTGGIGYTF. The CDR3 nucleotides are TGTGCCAGCAGTCCCCAGACAGGGGGCATTGGCTACACCTTC.

The CDR3 region is CASSLSPLQRQPQHF. In DNA, the CDR3 is TGTGCCAGCTCACTTAGCCCCCTTCAACGGCAGCCCCAGCATTTT. The rearrangement uses TRBV18 and TRBJ1-5; D not certain. The CDR3 is 15 residues long. V was pared by 4 bases and J by 7 bases, with 17 bases between. The germline CDR1 and CDR2 sequences are KGHSH and LQKENI.

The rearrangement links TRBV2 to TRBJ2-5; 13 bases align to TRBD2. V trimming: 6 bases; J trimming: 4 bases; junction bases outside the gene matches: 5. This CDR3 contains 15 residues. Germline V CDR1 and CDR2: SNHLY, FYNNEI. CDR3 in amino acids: CASRNGLAGAETQYF. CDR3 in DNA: TGTGCCAGCAGGAACGGACTAGCGGGAGCAGAGACCCAGTACTTC.

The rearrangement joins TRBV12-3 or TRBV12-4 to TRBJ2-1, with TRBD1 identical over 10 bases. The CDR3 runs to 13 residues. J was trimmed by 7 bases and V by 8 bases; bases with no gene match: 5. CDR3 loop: CASGRDRGNEQFF. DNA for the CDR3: TGTGCCAGCGGCCGGGACAGGGGTAATGAGCAGTTCTTC.

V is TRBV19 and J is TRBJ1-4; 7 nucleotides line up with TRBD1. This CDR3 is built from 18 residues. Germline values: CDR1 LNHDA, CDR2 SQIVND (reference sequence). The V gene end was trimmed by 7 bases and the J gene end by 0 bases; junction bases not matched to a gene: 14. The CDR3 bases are TGTGCCAGTAAAGGGGCGACAGGGCGACCTGCAACTAATGAAAAACTGTTTTTT. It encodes CASKGATGRPATNEKLFF. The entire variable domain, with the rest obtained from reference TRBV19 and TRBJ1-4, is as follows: DGGITQSPKYLFRKEGQNVTLSCEQNLNHDAMYWYRQDPGQGLRLIYYSQIVNDFQKGDIAEGYSVSREKKESFPLTVTSAQKNPTAFYLCASKGATGRPATNEKLFFGSGTQLSVL.

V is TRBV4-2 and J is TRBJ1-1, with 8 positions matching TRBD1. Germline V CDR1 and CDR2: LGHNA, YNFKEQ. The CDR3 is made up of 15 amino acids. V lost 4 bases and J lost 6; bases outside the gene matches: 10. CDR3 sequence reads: CASSPGDRTGPEAFF. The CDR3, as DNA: TGTGCCAGCAGCCCCGGGGACAGGACAGGGCCTGAAGCTTTCTTT.

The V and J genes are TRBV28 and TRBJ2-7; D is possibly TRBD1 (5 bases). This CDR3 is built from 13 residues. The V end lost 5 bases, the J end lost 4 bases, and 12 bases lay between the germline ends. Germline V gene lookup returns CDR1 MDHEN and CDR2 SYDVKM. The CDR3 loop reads CASSKPPGYEQYF. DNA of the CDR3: TGTGCCAGCAGTAAGCCCCCAGGGTACGAGCAGTACTTC.

The CDR3 here is CASSYDSSVYSSGNTIYF. In nucleotides, the CDR3 is TGCGCCAGCAGTTACGATTCTTCGGTCTACTCCTCTGGAAACACCATATATTTT. The chain recombines TRBV4-3 with TRBJ1-3, with D unresolved. V dropped 6 bases and J dropped 0 bases, with 21 bases sitting between them. CDR3 length equals 18 residues. Germline V gene sequence: CDR1 LGHNA, CDR2 YSLEER.